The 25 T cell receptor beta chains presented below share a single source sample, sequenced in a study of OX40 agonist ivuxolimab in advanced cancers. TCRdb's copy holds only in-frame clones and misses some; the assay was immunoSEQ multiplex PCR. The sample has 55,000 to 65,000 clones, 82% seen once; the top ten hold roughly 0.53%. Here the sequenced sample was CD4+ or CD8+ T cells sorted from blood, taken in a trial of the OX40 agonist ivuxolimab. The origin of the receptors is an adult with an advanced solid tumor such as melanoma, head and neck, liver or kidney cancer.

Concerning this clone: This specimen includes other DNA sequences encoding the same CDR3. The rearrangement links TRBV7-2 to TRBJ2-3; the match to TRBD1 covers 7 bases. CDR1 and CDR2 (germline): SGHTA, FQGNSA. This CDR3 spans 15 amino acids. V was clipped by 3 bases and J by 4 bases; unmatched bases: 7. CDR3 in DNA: TGTGCCAGCAGCTTGGGGACAGAGGGTGCAGATACGCAGTATTTT. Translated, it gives CASSLGTEGADTQYF.

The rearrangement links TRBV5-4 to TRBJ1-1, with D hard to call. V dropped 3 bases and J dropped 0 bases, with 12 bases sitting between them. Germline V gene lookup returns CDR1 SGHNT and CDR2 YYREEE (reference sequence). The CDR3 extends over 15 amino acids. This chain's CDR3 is CASSSVTTVNTEAFF. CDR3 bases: TGTGCCAGCAGCTCGGTGACAACCGTGAACACTGAAGCTTTCTTT.

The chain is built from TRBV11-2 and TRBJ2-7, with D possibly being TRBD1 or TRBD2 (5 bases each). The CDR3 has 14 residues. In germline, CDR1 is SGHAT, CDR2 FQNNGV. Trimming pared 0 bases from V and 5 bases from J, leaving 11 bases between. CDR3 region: CASSLDRGVDEQYF. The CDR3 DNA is TGTGCCAGCAGCTTAGATCGGGGCGTCGACGAGCAGTACTTC.

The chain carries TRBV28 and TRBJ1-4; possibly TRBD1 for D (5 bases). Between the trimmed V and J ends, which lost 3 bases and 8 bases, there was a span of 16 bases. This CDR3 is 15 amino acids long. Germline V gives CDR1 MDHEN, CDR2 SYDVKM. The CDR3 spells CASSFGDSRSEKLFF. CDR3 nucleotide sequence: TGTGCCAGCAGTTTTGGTGACAGTCGAAGCGAAAAACTGTTTTTT.

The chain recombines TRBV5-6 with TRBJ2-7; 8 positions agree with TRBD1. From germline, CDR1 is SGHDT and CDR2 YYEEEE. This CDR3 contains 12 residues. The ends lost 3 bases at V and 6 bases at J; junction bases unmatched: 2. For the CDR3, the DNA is TGTGCCAGCAGCTACGGACAGGGCGAGCAGTACTTC. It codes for CASSYGQGEQYF. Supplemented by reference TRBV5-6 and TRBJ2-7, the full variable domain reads DAGVTQSPTHLIKTRGQQVTLRCSPKSGHDTVSWYQQALGQGPQFIFQYYEEEERQRGNFPDRFSGHQFPNYSSELNVNALLLGDSALYLCASSYGQGEQYFGPGTRLTVT.

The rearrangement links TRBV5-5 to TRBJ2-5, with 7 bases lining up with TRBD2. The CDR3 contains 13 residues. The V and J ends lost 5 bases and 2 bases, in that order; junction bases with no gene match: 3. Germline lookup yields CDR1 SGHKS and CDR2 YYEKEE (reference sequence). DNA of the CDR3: TGTGCCAGCAGAAGAGCGGGACAAGAGACCCAGTACTTC. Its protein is CASRRAGQETQYF. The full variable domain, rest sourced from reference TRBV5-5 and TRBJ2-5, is DAGVTQSPTHLIKTRGQQVTLRCSPISGHKSVSWYQQVLGQGPQFIFQYYEKEERGRGNFPDRFSARQFPNYSSELNVNALLLGDSALYLCASRRAGQETQYFGPGTRLLVL.

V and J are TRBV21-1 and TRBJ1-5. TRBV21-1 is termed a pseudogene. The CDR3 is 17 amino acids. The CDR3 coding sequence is TGTGCCAGCAGGAGCGTACTAGTACATTGGCATCATCAGCCCCAGCATTTT. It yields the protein CASRSVLVHWHHQPQHF.

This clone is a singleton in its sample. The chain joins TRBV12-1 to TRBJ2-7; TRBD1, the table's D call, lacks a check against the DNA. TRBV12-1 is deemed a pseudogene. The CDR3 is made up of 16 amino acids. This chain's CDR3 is CASSFNRDRVSYEQYF. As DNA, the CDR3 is TGTGCCAGCAGCTTCAACCGGGACAGGGTATCCTACGAGCAGTACTTC.

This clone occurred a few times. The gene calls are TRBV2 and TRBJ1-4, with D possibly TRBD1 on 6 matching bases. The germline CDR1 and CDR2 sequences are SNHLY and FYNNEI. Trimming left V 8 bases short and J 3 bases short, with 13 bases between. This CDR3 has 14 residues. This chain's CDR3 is CASEVPGANEKLFF. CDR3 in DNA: TGTGCCAGCGAGGTCCCAGGGGCTAATGAAAAACTGTTTTTT. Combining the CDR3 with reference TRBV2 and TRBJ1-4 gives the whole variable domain EPEVTQTPSHQVTQMGQEVILRCVPISNHLYFYWYRQILGQKVEFLVSFYNNEISEKSEIFDDQFSVERPDGSNFTLKIRSTKLEDSAMYFCASEVPGANEKLFFGSGTQLSVL.

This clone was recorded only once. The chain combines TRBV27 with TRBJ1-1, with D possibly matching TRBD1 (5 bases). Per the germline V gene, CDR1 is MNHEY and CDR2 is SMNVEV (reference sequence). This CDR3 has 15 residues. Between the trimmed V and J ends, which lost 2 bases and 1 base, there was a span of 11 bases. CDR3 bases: TGTGCCAGCAGTTTAGTGGACACGAAGAACACTGAAGCTTTCTTT. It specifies CASSLVDTKNTEAFF.

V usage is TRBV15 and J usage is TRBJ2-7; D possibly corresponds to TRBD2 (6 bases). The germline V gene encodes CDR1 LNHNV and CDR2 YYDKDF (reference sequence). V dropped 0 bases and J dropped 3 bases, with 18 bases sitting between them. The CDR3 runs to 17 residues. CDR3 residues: CATSRDRGRGIRYEQYF. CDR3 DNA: TGTGCCACCAGCAGAGATCGGGGACGGGGGATCCGCTACGAGCAGTACTTC.

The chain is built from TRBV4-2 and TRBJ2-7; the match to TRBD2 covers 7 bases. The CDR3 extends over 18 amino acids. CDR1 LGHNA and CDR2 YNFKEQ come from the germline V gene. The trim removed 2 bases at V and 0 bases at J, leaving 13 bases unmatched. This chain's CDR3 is CASSQPGAGEGVSYEQYF. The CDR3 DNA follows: TGTGCCAGCAGCCAACCTGGGGCGGGGGAAGGGGTCTCCTACGAGCAGTACTTC.

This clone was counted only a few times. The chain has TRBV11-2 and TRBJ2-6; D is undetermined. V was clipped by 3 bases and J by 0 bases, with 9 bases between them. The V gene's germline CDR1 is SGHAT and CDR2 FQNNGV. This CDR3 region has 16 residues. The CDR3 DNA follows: TGTGCCAGCAGCTTCGGCTGGGTCTCTGGGGCCAACGTCCTGACTTTC. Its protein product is CASSFGWVSGANVLTF. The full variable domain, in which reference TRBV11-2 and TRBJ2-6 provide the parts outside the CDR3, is EAGVAQSPRYKIIEKRQSVAFWCNPISGHATLYWYQQILGQGPKLLIQFQNNGVVDDSQLPKDRFSAERLKGVDSTLKIQPAKLEDSAVYLCASSFGWVSGANVLTFGAGSRLTVL.

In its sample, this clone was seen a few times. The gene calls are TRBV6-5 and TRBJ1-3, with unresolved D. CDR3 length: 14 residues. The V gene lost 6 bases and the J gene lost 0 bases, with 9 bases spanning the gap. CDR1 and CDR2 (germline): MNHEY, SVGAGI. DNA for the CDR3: TGTGCCAGCAGAAACAACTACTCTGGAAACACCATATATTTT. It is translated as CASRNNYSGNTIYF.

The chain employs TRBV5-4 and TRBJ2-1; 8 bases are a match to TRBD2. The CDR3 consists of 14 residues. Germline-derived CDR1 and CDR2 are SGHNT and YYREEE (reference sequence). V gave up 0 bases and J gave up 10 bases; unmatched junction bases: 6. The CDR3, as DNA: TGTGCCAGCAGCTTGGTAGGAGGCGGGAGGGAGCAGTTCTTC. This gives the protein CASSLVGGGREQFF.

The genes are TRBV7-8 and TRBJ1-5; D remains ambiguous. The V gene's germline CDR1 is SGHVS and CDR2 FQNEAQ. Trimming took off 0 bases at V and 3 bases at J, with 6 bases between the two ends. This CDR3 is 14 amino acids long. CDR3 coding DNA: TGTGCCAGCAGCTTAGCAGAAGCCAATCAGCCCCAGCATTTT. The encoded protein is CASSLAEANQPQHF.

CDR3 DNA: TGCGCCAGCAGCTTGATGGTGGTTGGGGACAATGAGCAGTTCTTC. Protein product: CASSLMVVGDNEQFF. The chain combines TRBV5-1 with TRBJ2-1, with D hard to call. V was trimmed by 1 base and J by 5 bases, leaving 13 bases between them. The CDR3 loop spans 15 amino acids. In germline, CDR1 is SGHRS, CDR2 YFSETQ.

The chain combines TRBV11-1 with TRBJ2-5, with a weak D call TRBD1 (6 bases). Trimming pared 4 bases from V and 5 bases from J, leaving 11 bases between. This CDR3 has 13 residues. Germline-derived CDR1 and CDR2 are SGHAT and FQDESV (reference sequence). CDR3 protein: CASSSTGRETQYF. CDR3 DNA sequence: TGTGCCAGCAGCTCCACAGGGCGGGAGACCCAGTACTTC.

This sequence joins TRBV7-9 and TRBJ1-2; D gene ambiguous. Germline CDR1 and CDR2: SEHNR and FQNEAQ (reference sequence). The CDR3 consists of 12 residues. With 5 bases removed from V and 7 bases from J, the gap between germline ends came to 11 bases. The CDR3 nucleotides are TGTGCCAGCAGCCCTCCCTCGGGTGGCTACACCTTC. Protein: CASSPPSGGYTF.

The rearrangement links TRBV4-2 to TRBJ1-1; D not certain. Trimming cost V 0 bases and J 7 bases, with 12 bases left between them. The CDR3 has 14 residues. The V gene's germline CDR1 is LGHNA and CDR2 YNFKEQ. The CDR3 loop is CASSQDDEGSEAFF. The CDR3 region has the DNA TGTGCCAGCAGCCAAGATGATGAAGGTAGTGAAGCTTTCTTT.

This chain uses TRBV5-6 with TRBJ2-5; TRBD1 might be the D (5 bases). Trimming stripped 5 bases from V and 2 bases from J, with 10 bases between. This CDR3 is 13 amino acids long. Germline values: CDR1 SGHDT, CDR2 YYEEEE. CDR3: CASRSAGQETQYF. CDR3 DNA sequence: TGTGCCAGCAGGTCGGCAGGGCAAGAGACCCAGTACTTC.

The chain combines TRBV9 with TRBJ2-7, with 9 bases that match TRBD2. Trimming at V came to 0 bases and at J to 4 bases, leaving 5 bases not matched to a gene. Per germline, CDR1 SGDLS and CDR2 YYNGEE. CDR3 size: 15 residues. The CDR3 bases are TGTGCCAGCAGCGTAGGTGTTAGCGGGAGTTACGAGCAGTACTTC. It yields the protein CASSVGVSGSYEQYF.

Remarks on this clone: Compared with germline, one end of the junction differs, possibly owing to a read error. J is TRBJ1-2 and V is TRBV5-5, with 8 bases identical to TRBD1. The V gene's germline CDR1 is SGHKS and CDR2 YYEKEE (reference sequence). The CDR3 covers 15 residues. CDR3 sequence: CASSLTLVPDGGQGF. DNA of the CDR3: TGTGCCAGCAGCTTGACTCTCGTGCCCGACGGTGGACAGGGCTTC.

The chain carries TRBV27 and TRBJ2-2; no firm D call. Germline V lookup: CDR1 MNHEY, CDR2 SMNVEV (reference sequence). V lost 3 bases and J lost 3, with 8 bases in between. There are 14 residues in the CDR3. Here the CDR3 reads CASSFGTYTGELFF. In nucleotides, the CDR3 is TGTGCCAGCAGTTTTGGCACTTACACCGGGGAGCTGTTTTTT.

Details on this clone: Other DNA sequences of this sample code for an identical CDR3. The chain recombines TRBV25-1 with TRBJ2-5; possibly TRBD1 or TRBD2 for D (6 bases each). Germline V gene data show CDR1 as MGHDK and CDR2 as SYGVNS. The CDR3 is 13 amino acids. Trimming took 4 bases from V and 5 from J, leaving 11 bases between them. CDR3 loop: CASSVGGRETQYF. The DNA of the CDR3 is TGTGCCAGCAGTGTCGGGGGCCGGGAGACCCAGTACTTC.